This TCR beta chain was identified in a study of shared clonotypes between healthy human individuals. Study-wide context: Each donor had three CD4 naive, three CD4 memory, two CD8 naive and one CD8 memory plate.

A remark on this clone: Its antigen remains unknown.

General study points: An expected dependence of interdonor clonotype sharing on sequencing depth was noted.

It was into CD45RA+ naive and CD45RA-negative memory subsets that the CD4+ cells were split. Here immunoSEQ multiplex PCR was the method, and the copy in TCRdb shows in-frame clones only, minus some. The sample lists millions of clones, roughly 92% seen once, with around 0.15% in the top ten. The germline CDR1 and CDR2 sequences are KGHSH and LQKENI. V was pared by 3 bases and J by 6 bases, with 17 bases between. There are 15 residues in the CDR3. The sample consisted of naive CD4+ T cells sorted from blood. Sample subset: CD45RA+ positively selected. This TCR was sampled from a man younger than 35 in good health. The chain recombines TRBV18 with TRBJ1-1, with D maybe TRBD1 (5 bases). CDR3 DNA sequence: TGTGCCAGCTCACCGACGGGGGGTGGGGTTGCTGAAGCTTTCTTT. This sequence encodes CASSPTGGGVAEAFF.